Listed below are T cell receptor beta chains from one sample, sequenced in a study of technical replicates of blood from a few donors. Here immunoSEQ multiplex PCR was the method, and the copy in TCRdb shows in-frame clones only, minus some. Among roughly 68,000 clones listed, under 98% were seen once. Material: T cells isolated from PBMCs. The receptors come from a human donor in good health. Both conserved end residues are part of each CDR3. A D gene is named only where the DNA matches it firmly. Clone size is shown for a subset of rows, as once, few, many or a class of expanded clone.

j_gene	d_gene	abundance	v_gene	CDR3nt	CDR3aa
TRBJ2-7	TRBD1	-	TRBV10-2	TGCGCCAGCAGTGAGGGGACAGGAACCTACGAGCAGTACTTC	CASSEGTGTYEQYF
TRBJ2-3	-	-	TRBV6-6	TGTGCCAGCAGTTACGGGGACACGCGATATTTT	CASSYGDTRYF
TRBJ1-1	TRBD1	-	TRBV13	TGTGCCAGCAGCTTACCGGGACAGGAAGCTTTCTTT	CASSLPGQEAFF
TRBJ2-1	TRBD2	-	TRBV11-3	TGTGCCAGCAGCCCTAGAGGGACTAGCGGGAGAGAGTACAATGAGCAGTTCTTC	CASSPRGTSGREYNEQFF
TRBJ1-1	-	-	TRBV27	TGTGCCAGCAGGCAGGGAACGAACACTGAAGCTTTCTTT	CASRQGTNTEAFF
TRBJ2-1	-	-	TRBV7-9	TGTGCCAGCAGCATAATCGGGACACAGGGTAACAATGAGCAGTTCTTC	CASSIIGTQGNNEQFF
TRBJ2-5	-	-	TRBV5-6	TGTGCCAGCAGCTATAGACGGGGTAGGTCGACCCAGTACTTC	CASSYRRGRSTQYF
TRBJ2-7	-	-	TRBV5-4	TGTGCCAGCAGCTTGACTCCACTCTACGAGCAGTACTTC	CASSLTPLYEQYF
TRBJ1-1	TRBD1	-	TRBV5-6	TGTGCCAGCAGGGGACAGGGGAACACTGAAGCTTTCTTT	CASRGQGNTEAFF
TRBJ1-1	TRBD1	-	TRBV5-4	TGTGCCAGCAGTTATACAGGGGGCGCCGAAGCTTTCTTT	CASSYTGGAEAFF
TRBJ2-2	TRBD2	-	TRBV7-9	TGTGCCAGCAGCCAAGGTAGCGGGAGTTGGTCCACCGGGGAGCTGTTTTTT	CASSQGSGSWSTGELFF
TRBJ2-7	-	-	TRBV28	TGTGCCAGCAGTTTCTGGGGGGAGGCGAACTACGAGCAGTACTTC	CASSFWGEANYEQYF
TRBJ2-7	-	-	TRBV4-2	TGTGCCAGCAGCCAAGAGGGCGGAGGGCCCTCCTACGAGCAGTACTTC	CASSQEGGGPSYEQYF
TRBJ2-5	-	-	TRBV5-1	TGCGCCAGCAGCAACCCGACAGGGATAGCGGGATCGGGGGAGACCCAGTACTTC	CASSNPTGIAGSGETQYF
TRBJ1-1	-	-	TRBV12-5	TGTGCTAGTGGAGCTAGGACAGTGAACACTGAAGCTTTCTTT	CASGARTVNTEAFF
TRBJ2-7	-	-	TRBV14	TGTGCCAGCAGCCAAGGAGGTCCGGCCGAGCAGTACTTC	CASSQGGPAEQYF
TRBJ1-3	-	-	TRBV9	TGTGCCAGCAGCGCTCATACGGGGGAAAAAAGAAACACCATATATTTT	CASSAHTGEKRNTIYF
TRBJ2-7	-	-	TRBV7-2	TGTGCCAGCAGCACTCTAGGGGACTACGAGCAGTACTTC	CASSTLGDYEQYF
TRBJ2-5	-	-	TRBV28	TGTGCCAGCAGTTTAAGGGTACGAGCGGGAGAGACCCAGTACTTC	CASSLRVRAGETQYF
TRBJ1-4	TRBD1	-	TRBV6-5	TGTGCCAGCAGTTACTCACAGGGGGGGAGCGAAAAACTGTTTTTT	CASSYSQGGSEKLFF
TRBJ2-7	-	-	TRBV15	TGTGCCACCAGCAGAGATCGGGGCTACGAGCAGTACTTC	CATSRDRGYEQYF
TRBJ1-1	-	-	TRBV7-2	TGTGCCAGCAGCTTAACGGGCACTGAAGCTTTCTTT	CASSLTGTEAFF
TRBJ2-4	TRBD1	-	TRBV10-3	TGTGCCATCAGTACAGGGGGCAAGGACATTCAGTACTTC	CAISTGGKDIQYF
TRBJ1-2	-	-	TRBV14	TGTGCCAGCAGCCAAGATCCGGGGGGCTACACCTTC	CASSQDPGGYTF
TRBJ1-1	-	-	TRBV5-1	TGCGCCAGCAGCTTGGCCCCCTCTTATGCGGCTTTCTTT	CASSLAPSYAAFF
TRBJ2-1	TRBD1	-	TRBV6-5	TGTGCCAGCAGTTATGGGGACAGGGGAGGGAATGAGCAGTTCTTC	CASSYGDRGGNEQFF
TRBJ2-7	TRBD1	-	TRBV5-4	TGTGCCAGCAGCGGCTCCGGGACAGAAAACTACGAGCAGTACTTC	CASSGSGTENYEQYF
TRBJ2-1	TRBD2	-	TRBV5-1	TGCGCCAGCAGCGCGAGCCAGCGGGAGCGAAATGAGCAGTTCTTC	CASSASQRERNEQFF
TRBJ2-7	-	-	TRBV6-5	TGTGCCAGCAGTATAGACACCTCCTACGAGCAGTACTTC	CASSIDTSYEQYF
TRBJ2-7	-	once	TRBV6-1	TGTGCCAGCAGTGAATACAGGACGGACTACGAGCAGTACTTC	CASSEYRTDYEQYF
TRBJ2-7	TRBD2	once	TRBV4-3	TGCGCCAGCAGCCAAGATCCCGGACTAGCGGGAGCCGAGCAGTACTTC	CASSQDPGLAGAEQYF
TRBJ2-3	-	once	TRBV30	TGTGCCTGGAGGAGGGACTCCTGGGAGGGCACAGATACGCAGTATTTT	CAWRRDSWEGTDTQYF
TRBJ1-3	-	-	TRBV7-3	TGTGCCAGCAGCGCAGGGAACGGAAACACCATATATTTT	CASSAGNGNTIYF
TRBJ1-4	-	-	TRBV6-5	TGTGCCAGCAGTTACTTCACCCCCGGTGAAAAACTGTTTTTT	CASSYFTPGEKLFF
TRBJ1-2	TRBD1	-	TRBV29-1	TGCAGCGCCCATACAGGGGGAGAGCACTATGGCTACACCTTC	CSAHTGGEHYGYTF
TRBJ2-1	-	-	TRBV9	TGTGCCAGCAGCCAACCCGTTAACCTAGCGCCCTCCTACAATGAGCAGTTCTTC	CASSQPVNLAPSYNEQFF
TRBJ2-7	TRBD2	-	TRBV9	TGTGCCAGCAGCGTAGGACATCAAGTGGGCGGGAGTATCAACGAGCAGTACTTC	CASSVGHQVGGSINEQYF
TRBJ1-2	-	once	TRBV29-1	TGCAGCGTTGAAGTAAACTATGGCTACACCTTC	CSVEVNYGYTF
TRBJ2-4	-	-	TRBV19	TGTGCCAGTAGGGCTTCCTCGGGACACCCGCGTTGGTACTTC	CASRASSGHPRWYF
TRBJ2-3	-	-	TRBV5-1	TGCGCCAGCAGCTTGGCCCTTACAGGGTTGGCAGATACGCAGTATTTT	CASSLALTGLADTQYF
TRBJ1-1	-	-	TRBV29-1	TGCAGCGTTGAAAACTGGGGGCGGTACACTGAAGCTTTCTTT	CSVENWGRYTEAFF
TRBJ2-7	TRBD2	-	TRBV2	TGTGCCACCCGGACGGGACTAACCCACGAGCAGTACTTC	CATRTGLTHEQYF
TRBJ2-7	TRBD1	-	TRBV9	TGTGCCAGCAGCGAGCGCCCCACAGGGGCACTAAACTCCTACGAGCAGTACTTC	CASSERPTGALNSYEQYF
TRBJ1-5	-	once	TRBV27	TGTGCCAGCAGTGATCCGGGACACCCGCTTAATCAGCCCCAGCATTTT	CASSDPGHPLNQPQHF
TRBJ2-1	TRBD2	-	TRBV6-5	TGTGCCAGCAGTTACGCGCGCGGGAGCCCATACAATGAGCAGTTCTTC	CASSYARGSPYNEQFF
TRBJ1-2	TRBD1	-	TRBV9	TGTGCCAGCAGCGGCCGGGACAGGGTCGATGGCTACACCTTC	CASSGRDRVDGYTF
TRBJ1-1	-	-	TRBV30	TGTGCCTGGGGGCGTTTAGGCACTGAAGCTTTCTTT	CAWGRLGTEAFF
TRBJ2-3	TRBD1	-	TRBV27	TGTGCCAGCAGTTTTACAGGGGCTGCAGATACGCAGTATTTT	CASSFTGAADTQYF
TRBJ2-2	TRBD1	once	TRBV7-3	TGTGCCAGCAGCCTGGACAGGGTTGCCGGGGAGCTGTTTTTT	CASSLDRVAGELFF
TRBJ2-1	-	-	TRBV2	TGTGCCAACCAGGACTTGGATGAGCAGTTCTTC	CANQDLDEQFF
TRBJ1-4	-	-	TRBV30	TGTGCCTGGGAACGACCTCAGGGGATAACTAATGAAAAACTGTTTTTT	CAWERPQGITNEKLFF
TRBJ2-1	-	-	TRBV2	TGTGCCAGCAGTTCCAACAGGGCAAATGAGCAGTTCTTC	CASSSNRANEQFF
TRBJ2-7	-	-	TRBV7-2	TGTGCCAGCAGCTTCGGGGTTCTCTACGAGCAGTACTTC	CASSFGVLYEQYF
TRBJ2-5	TRBD2	-	TRBV29-1	TGCAGCGTCGGGACTAGCGGGAGCAAAGAGACCCAGTACTTC	CSVGTSGSKETQYF
TRBJ1-2	-	-	TRBV29-1	TGCAGCGTTGTTGACAGGTCAGACTATGGCTACACCTTC	CSVVDRSDYGYTF
TRBJ2-7	TRBD2	-	TRBV11-2	TGTGCCAGCAGCCACGGGACTAGCGGTAAAACCCGCTACGAGCAGTACTTC	CASSHGTSGKTRYEQYF
TRBJ2-1	TRBD2	-	TRBV6-4	TGTGCCAGCAGTCCACTAGCGGAGTACAATGAGCAGTTCTTC	CASSPLAEYNEQFF
TRBJ2-3	TRBD2	once	TRBV28	TGTGCCAGCAGTTTAAGCGGGAGTCCCGATACGCAGTATTTT	CASSLSGSPDTQYF
TRBJ2-7	-	-	TRBV7-2	TGTGCCAGCAGCTTAGATGCGGGGACCCAAGTCGGGCAGTACTTC	CASSLDAGTQVGQYF
TRBJ2-7	TRBD2	-	TRBV7-3	TGTGCCAGCAGCTTAAGGACTAGCGGGCCCTACGAGCAGTACTTC	CASSLRTSGPYEQYF